This TCR beta chain was profiled in a study of cytomegalovirus exposure and HLA in healthy donors. V lost 1 base and J lost 8, with 15 bases in between. The CDR3 is 15 residues long. Germline V gene data show CDR1 as MNHNY and CDR2 as SVGAGI (reference sequence). This clone showed up just a few times. The PCR was carried out with 60 Vbeta primers and 13 Jbeta primers. Repertoires were generated with immunoSEQ multiplex PCR, while TCRdb's copy carries only in-frame clones and drops some. This table holds some 150,000 clones, about 81% found once. Sequencing was done on a sample of PBMCs. This receptor was taken from a woman aged 50 to 60 in good health and CMV-seropositive. The V gene is TRBV6-6, the J gene TRBJ1-5; D gene uncertain. CDR3 protein: CASSYWWSGSEPQHF. In DNA form, the CDR3 reads TGTGCCAGCAGTTACTGGTGGAGTGGGTCGGAGCCCCAGCATTTT.